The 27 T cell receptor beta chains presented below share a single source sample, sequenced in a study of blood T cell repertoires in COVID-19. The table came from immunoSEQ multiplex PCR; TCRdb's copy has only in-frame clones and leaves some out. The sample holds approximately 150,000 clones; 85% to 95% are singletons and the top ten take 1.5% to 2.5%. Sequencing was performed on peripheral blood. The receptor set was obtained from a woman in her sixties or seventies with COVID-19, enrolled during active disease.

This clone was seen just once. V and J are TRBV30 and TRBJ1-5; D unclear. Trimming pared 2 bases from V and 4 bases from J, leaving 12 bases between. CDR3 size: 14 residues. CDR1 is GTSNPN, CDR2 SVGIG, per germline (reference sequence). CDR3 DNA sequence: TGTGCCTGGAGTACAACAGTAAGAAATCAGCCCCAGCATTTT. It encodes CAWSTTVRNQPQHF.

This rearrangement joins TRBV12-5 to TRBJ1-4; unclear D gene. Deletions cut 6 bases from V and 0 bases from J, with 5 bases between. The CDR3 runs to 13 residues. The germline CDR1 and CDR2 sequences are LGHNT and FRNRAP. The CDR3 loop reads CASGRTTNEKLFF. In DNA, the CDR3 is TGTGCTAGTGGGCGGACAACTAATGAAAAACTGTTTTTT.

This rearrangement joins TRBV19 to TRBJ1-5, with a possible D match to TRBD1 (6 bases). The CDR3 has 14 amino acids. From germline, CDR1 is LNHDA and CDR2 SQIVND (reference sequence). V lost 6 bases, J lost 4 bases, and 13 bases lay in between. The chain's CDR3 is CASSPGQPNQPQHF. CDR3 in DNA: TGTGCCAGTAGCCCCGGACAGCCTAATCAGCCCCAGCATTTT.

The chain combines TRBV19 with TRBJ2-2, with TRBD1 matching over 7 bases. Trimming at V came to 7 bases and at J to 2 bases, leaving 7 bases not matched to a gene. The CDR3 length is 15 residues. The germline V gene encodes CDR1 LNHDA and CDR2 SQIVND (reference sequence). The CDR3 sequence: CASIREGANTGELFF. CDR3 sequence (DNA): TGTGCCAGTATTAGAGAGGGGGCCAACACCGGGGAGCTGTTTTTT.

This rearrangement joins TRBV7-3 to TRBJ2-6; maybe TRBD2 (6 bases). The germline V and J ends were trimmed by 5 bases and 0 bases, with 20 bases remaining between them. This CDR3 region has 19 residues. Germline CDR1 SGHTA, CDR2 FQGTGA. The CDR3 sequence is CASSLPSGVADSGANVLTF. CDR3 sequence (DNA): TGTGCCAGCAGCCTCCCCTCGGGAGTAGCGGACTCTGGGGCCAACGTCCTGACTTTC. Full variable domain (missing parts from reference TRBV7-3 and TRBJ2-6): GAGVSQTPSNKVTEKGKYVELRCDPISGHTALYWYRQSLGQGPEFLIYFQGTGAADDSGLPNDRFFAVRPEGSVSTLKIQRTERGDSAVYLCASSLPSGVADSGANVLTFGAGSRLTVL.

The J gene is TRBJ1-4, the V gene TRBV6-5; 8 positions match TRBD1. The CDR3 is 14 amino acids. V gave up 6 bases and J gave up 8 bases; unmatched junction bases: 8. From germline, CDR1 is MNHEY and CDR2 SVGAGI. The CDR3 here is CASSAGTGGEKLFF. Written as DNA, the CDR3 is TGTGCCAGCAGCGCCGGGACAGGAGGGGAAAAACTGTTTTTT.

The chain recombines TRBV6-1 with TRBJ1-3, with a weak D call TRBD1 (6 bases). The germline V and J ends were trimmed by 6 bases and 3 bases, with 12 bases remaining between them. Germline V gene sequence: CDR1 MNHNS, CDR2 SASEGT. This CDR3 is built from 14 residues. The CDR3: CASRTDRIGNTIYF. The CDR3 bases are TGTGCCAGCAGAACAGACAGGATTGGAAACACCATATATTTT.

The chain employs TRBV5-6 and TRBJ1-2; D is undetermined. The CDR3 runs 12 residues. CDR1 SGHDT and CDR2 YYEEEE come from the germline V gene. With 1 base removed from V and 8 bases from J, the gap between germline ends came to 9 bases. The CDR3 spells CASSLPGFGYTF. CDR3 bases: TGTGCCAGCAGCTTGCCGGGTTTCGGCTACACCTTC. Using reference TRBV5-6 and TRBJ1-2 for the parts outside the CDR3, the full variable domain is DAGVTQSPTHLIKTRGQQVTLRCSPKSGHDTVSWYQQALGQGPQFIFQYYEEEERQRGNFPDRFSGHQFPNYSSELNVNALLLGDSALYLCASSLPGFGYTFGSGTRLTVV.

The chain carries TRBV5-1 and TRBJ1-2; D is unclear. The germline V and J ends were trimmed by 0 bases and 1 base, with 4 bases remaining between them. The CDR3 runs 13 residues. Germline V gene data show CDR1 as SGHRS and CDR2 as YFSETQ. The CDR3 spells CASSLDHNYGYTF. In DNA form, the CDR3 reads TGCGCCAGCAGCTTGGATCATAACTATGGCTACACCTTC.

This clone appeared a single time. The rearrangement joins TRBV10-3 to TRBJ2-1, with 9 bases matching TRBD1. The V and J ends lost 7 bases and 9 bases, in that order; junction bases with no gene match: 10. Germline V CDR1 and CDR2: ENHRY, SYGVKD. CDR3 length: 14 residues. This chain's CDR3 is CAIMGQGGAGEQFF. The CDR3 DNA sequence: TGTGCCATCATGGGACAGGGAGGGGCAGGTGAGCAGTTCTTC.

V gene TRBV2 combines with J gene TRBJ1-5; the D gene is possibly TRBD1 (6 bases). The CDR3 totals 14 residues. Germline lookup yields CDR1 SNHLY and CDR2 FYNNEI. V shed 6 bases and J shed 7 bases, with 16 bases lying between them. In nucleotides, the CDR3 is TGTGCCAGCAGCAAGGGACATCTCGACCAGCCCCAGCATTTT. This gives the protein CASSKGHLDQPQHF.

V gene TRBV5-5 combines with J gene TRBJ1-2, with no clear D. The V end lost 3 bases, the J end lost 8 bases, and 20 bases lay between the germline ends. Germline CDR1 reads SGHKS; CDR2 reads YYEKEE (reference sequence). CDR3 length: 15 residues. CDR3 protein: CASSSGATASRGYTF. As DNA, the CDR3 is TGTGCCAGCAGCTCGGGAGCTACAGCGTCGAGGGGCTACACCTTC. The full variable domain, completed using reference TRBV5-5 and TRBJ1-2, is DAGVTQSPTHLIKTRGQQVTLRCSPISGHKSVSWYQQVLGQGPQFIFQYYEKEERGRGNFPDRFSARQFPNYSSELNVNALLLGDSALYLCASSSGATASRGYTFGSGTRLTVV.

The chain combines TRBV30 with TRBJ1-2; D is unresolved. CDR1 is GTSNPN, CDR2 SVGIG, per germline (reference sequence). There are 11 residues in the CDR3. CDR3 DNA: TGTGCTCGAGCGGGCATCTATGGCTACACCTTC. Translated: CARAGIYGYTF.

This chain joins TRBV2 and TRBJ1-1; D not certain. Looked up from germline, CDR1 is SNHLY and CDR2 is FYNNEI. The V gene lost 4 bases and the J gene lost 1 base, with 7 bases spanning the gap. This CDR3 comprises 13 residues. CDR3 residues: CASSVLGNTEAFF. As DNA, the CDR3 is TGTGCCAGCAGTGTTCTAGGGAACACTGAAGCTTTCTTT.

CDR3 nucleotide sequence: TGCGCCAGCAGCCAGACGGGACAGCGCAATCAGCCCCAGCATTTT. Protein sequence: CASSQTGQRNQPQHF. The chain carries TRBV4-3 and TRBJ1-5; 7 bases fit TRBD1. Losses at the gene ends were 3 bases for V and 2 bases for J; bases not matched to a gene: 4. CDR1 LGHNA and CDR2 YSLEER come from the germline V gene. The CDR3 covers 15 residues.

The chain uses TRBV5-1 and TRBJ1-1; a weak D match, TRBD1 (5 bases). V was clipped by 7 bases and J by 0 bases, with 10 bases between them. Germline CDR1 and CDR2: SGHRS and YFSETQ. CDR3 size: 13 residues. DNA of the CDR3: TGCGCCAGCGGGGGAGGGGTGAACACTGAAGCTTTCTTT. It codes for CASGGGVNTEAFF.

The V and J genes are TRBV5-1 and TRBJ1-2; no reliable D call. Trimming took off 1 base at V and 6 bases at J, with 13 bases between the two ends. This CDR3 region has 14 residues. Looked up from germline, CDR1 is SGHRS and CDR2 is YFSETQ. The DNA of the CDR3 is TGCGCCAGCAGCTTGCTCTCCGGGGAGGATGGCTACACCTTC. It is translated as CASSLLSGEDGYTF.

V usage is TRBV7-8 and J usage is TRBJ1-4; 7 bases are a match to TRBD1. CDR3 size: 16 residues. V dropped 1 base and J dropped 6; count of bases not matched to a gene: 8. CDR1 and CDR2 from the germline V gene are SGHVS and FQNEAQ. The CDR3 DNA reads TGTGCCAGCAGCTTAGGGCGGGTCGACAGGGATGAAAAACTGTTTTTT. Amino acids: CASSLGRVDRDEKLFF.

CDR3 in DNA: TGTGCCAGCAGCTTAGTACGAAGGGGGCGGGCTGAAGCTTTCTTT. Translating gives CASSLVRRGRAEAFF. The chain employs TRBV7-6 and TRBJ1-1, with 7 positions matching TRBD1. Germline V gene lookup returns CDR1 SGHVS and CDR2 FNYEAQ. CDR3 length equals 15 residues. V dropped 1 base and J dropped 6; count of bases not matched to a gene: 8.

CDR3 loop: CASVLAEGGNSPLHF. The CDR3 bases are TGTGCCAGCGTCCTCGCAGAAGGGGGTAATTCACCCCTCCACTTT. The rearrangement joins TRBV2 to TRBJ1-6; weak D call: TRBD1 (6 bases). V was shortened by 8 bases and J by 6 bases, with 17 bases between the two germline ends. Germline lookup yields CDR1 SNHLY and CDR2 FYNNEI. There are 15 residues in the CDR3.

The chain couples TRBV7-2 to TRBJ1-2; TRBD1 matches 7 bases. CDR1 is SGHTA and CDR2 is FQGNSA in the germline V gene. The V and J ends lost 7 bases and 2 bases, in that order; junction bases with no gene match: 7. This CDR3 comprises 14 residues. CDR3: CASTESTGNYGYTF. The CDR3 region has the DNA TGTGCCAGCACCGAATCGACAGGGAACTATGGCTACACCTTC.

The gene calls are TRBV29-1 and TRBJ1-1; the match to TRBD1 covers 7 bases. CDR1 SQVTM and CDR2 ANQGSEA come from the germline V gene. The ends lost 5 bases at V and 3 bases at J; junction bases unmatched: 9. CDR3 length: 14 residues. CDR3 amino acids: CSVISARGDTEAFF. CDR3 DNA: TGCAGCGTTATCTCGGCCAGGGGGGACACTGAAGCTTTCTTT.

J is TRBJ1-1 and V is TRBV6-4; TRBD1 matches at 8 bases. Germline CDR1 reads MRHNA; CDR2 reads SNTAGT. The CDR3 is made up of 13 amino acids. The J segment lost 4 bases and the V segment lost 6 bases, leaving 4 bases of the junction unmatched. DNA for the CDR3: TGTGCCAGCAGATTACAGGGGGGCACTGAAGCTTTCTTT. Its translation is CASRLQGGTEAFF.

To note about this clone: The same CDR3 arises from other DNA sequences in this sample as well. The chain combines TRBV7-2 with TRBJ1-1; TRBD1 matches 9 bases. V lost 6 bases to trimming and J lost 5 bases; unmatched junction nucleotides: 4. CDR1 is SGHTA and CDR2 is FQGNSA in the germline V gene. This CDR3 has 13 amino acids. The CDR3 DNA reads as TGTGCCAGCAGGAGACAGGGGGGGACTGAAGCTTTCTTT. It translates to CASRRQGGTEAFF.

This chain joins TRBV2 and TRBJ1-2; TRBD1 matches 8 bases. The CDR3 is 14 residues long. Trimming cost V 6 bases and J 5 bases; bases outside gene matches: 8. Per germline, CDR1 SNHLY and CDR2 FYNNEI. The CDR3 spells CASSYTGTGYGYTF. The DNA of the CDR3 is TGTGCCAGCAGCTACACCGGGACAGGATATGGCTACACCTTC.

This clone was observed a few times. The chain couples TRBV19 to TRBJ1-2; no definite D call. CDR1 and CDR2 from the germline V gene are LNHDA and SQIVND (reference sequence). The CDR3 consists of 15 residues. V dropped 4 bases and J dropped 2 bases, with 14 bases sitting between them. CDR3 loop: CASSSPRSSNYGYTF. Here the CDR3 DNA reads TGTGCCAGTAGTAGTCCTCGGAGTTCCAACTATGGCTACACCTTC.

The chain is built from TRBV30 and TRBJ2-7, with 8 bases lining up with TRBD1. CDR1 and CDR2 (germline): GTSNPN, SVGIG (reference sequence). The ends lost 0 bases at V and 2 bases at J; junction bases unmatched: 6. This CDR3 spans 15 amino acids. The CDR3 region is CAWSVTGAEAYEQYF. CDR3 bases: TGTGCCTGGAGTGTGACAGGGGCAGAGGCCTACGAGCAGTACTTC.